These T cell receptor beta chains were read from a single sample in a study of blood T cells in healthy people across ages. Using its own MiXCR run on the 5' RACE reads, TCRdb lists one record per CDR3 protein. Here the sample spans more than 1.4 million distinct CDR3 sequences, roughly 40% being singletons. The sample consisted of blood. The receptors originated from a young woman in good health. Both conserved end residues are part of each CDR3. D genes are given only for firm matches. Size tells how often a clone was seen (once, few, many) or the class of an expanded clone, and some rows leave it out.

d_gene: -; abundance: -; v_gene: TRBV2; j_gene: TRBJ2-3; CDR3aa: CASRISIGVDTQYF; CDR3nt: TGTGCCAGCAGGATTAGTATCGGAGTAGATACGCAGTATTTT
d_gene: -; abundance: few; v_gene: TRBV3-1; j_gene: TRBJ2-5; CDR3aa: CASSLKWSAARQETQYF; CDR3nt: TGTGCCAGCAGCCTAAAGTGGAGCGCCGCACGGCAAGAGACCCAGTACTTC
d_gene: TRBD2; abundance: -; v_gene: TRBV20-1; j_gene: TRBJ2-2; CDR3aa: CSAIIAGGQTGELFF; CDR3nt: TGCAGTGCTATCATAGCGGGAGGGCAAACCGGGGAGCTGTTTTTT
d_gene: -; abundance: once; v_gene: TRBV6-5; j_gene: TRBJ1-4; CDR3aa: CASSRLGSEKLFF; CDR3nt: TGTGCCAGCAGTAGGCTGGGGAGTGAAAAACTGTTTTTT
d_gene: -; abundance: few; v_gene: TRBV5-1; j_gene: TRBJ2-1; CDR3aa: CASSLDSPSYNEQFF; CDR3nt: TGCGCCAGCAGCTTAGATTCCCCTTCCTACAATGAGCAGTTCTTC
d_gene: TRBD1; abundance: few; v_gene: TRBV12-3/TRBV12-4; j_gene: TRBJ1-5; CDR3aa: CASNDRGRNQPQHF; CDR3nt: TGTGCCAGCAATGACAGGGGAAGGAATCAGCCCCAGCATTTT
d_gene: TRBD1; abundance: -; v_gene: TRBV20-1; j_gene: TRBJ1-5; CDR3aa: CSARAPAPGQGSYGNQPQHF; CDR3nt: TGCAGTGCTAGGGCCCCCGCCCCGGGACAGGGTTCGTATGGCAATCAGCCCCAGCATTTT
d_gene: -; abundance: -; v_gene: TRBV7-9; j_gene: TRBJ2-1; CDR3aa: CASSPQAGVNHNEQFF; CDR3nt: TGTGCCAGCAGCCCCCAGGCAGGGGTAAACCACAATGAGCAGTTCTTC
d_gene: TRBD2; abundance: few; v_gene: TRBV7-2; j_gene: TRBJ2-1; CDR3aa: CASSSRTAGVNEQFF; CDR3nt: TGTGCCAGCAGCTCGCGGACAGCGGGGGTAAATGAGCAGTTCTTC
d_gene: -; abundance: -; v_gene: TRBV6-1; j_gene: TRBJ2-3; CDR3aa: CASRRGLPSTDTQYF; CDR3nt: TGTGCCAGCAGAAGGGGACTGCCTAGCACAGATACGCAGTATTTT
d_gene: TRBD2; abundance: few; v_gene: TRBV10-3; j_gene: TRBJ2-5; CDR3aa: CAISASLAGEETQYF; CDR3nt: TGTGCCATCAGTGCGTCTCTAGCGGGAGAAGAGACCCAGTACTTC
d_gene: TRBD2; abundance: few; v_gene: TRBV29-1; j_gene: TRBJ2-1; CDR3aa: CSATPGLAGFSSYNEQFF; CDR3nt: TGCAGCGCCACTCCGGGACTAGCGGGGTTTAGCTCCTACAATGAGCAGTTCTTC
d_gene: TRBD2; abundance: many; v_gene: TRBV4-1; j_gene: TRBJ2-5; CDR3aa: CASSQKSGSPETQYF; CDR3nt: TGCGCCAGCAGCCAAAAAAGCGGGAGTCCTGAGACCCAGTACTTC
d_gene: TRBD2; abundance: -; v_gene: TRBV19; j_gene: TRBJ2-7; CDR3aa: CASSRDYSIYEQYF; CDR3nt: TGTGCCAGTAGTAGGGACTACTCCATCTACGAGCAGTACTTC
d_gene: -; abundance: -; v_gene: TRBV27; j_gene: TRBJ1-5; CDR3aa: CASSFSRGNQPQHF; CDR3nt: TGTGCCAGCAGTTTTAGCAGAGGCAATCAGCCCCAGCATTTT
d_gene: -; abundance: few; v_gene: TRBV20-1; j_gene: TRBJ2-7; CDR3aa: CSATGTLNYEQYF; CDR3nt: TGCAGTGCCACCGGGACGCTGAACTACGAGCAGTACTTC
d_gene: TRBD2; abundance: -; v_gene: TRBV4-1; j_gene: TRBJ2-5; CDR3aa: CASSQSPGLAEETQYF; CDR3nt: TGCGCCAGCAGCCAGAGCCCGGGACTAGCGGAGGAGACCCAGTACTTC
d_gene: -; abundance: -; v_gene: TRBV10-3; j_gene: TRBJ1-1; CDR3aa: CAINGRMGDTEAFF; CDR3nt: TGTGCCATCAATGGAAGGATGGGGGACACTGAAGCTTTCTTT
d_gene: TRBD1; abundance: -; v_gene: TRBV7-9; j_gene: TRBJ2-3; CDR3aa: CASSPPTDRLWADTQYF; CDR3nt: TGTGCCAGCAGCCCCCCCACGGACAGGCTTTGGGCAGATACGCAGTATTTT
d_gene: -; abundance: few; v_gene: TRBV2; j_gene: TRBJ2-3; CDR3aa: CASSEQRLGTDTQYF; CDR3nt: TGTGCCAGCAGTGAACAGCGATTAGGCACAGATACGCAGTATTTT
d_gene: -; abundance: -; v_gene: TRBV6-4; j_gene: TRBJ2-7; CDR3aa: CASSTSSRDEQYF; CDR3nt: TGTGCCAGCAGTACTAGTTCTCGGGACGAGCAGTACTTC
d_gene: -; abundance: few; v_gene: TRBV20-1; j_gene: TRBJ1-5; CDR3aa: CSAAKDPNSLHTSQPQHF; CDR3nt: TGCAGTGCTGCCAAAGACCCTAACTCTCTTCACACCAGTCAGCCCCAGCATTTT
d_gene: -; abundance: -; v_gene: TRBV27; j_gene: TRBJ1-6; CDR3aa: CASRSGVGSPLHF; CDR3nt: TGTGCCAGCCGCTCGGGGGTTGGATCACCCCTCCACTTT
d_gene: -; abundance: many; v_gene: TRBV3-1; j_gene: TRBJ2-1; CDR3aa: CASSQVGSSYNEQFF; CDR3nt: TGTGCCAGCAGCCAAGTGGGTAGCTCCTACAATGAGCAGTTCTTC
d_gene: TRBD2; abundance: -; v_gene: TRBV25-1; j_gene: TRBJ2-5; CDR3aa: CASSLQGLSGGPDEQYF; CDR3nt: TGTGCCAGCAGTCTACAGGGCTTGAGCGGGGGGCCCGATGAGCAGTACTTC
d_gene: -; abundance: few; v_gene: TRBV7-6; j_gene: TRBJ1-1; CDR3aa: CASSLQGRRNTEAFF; CDR3nt: TGTGCCAGCAGCTTACAGGGTCGACGGAACACTGAAGCTTTCTTT
d_gene: -; abundance: few; v_gene: TRBV7-2; j_gene: TRBJ2-5; CDR3aa: CASSFRTPQETQYF; CDR3nt: TGTGCCAGCAGCTTCCGGACTCCTCAAGAGACCCAGTACTTC
d_gene: -; abundance: few; v_gene: TRBV5-1; j_gene: TRBJ2-4; CDR3aa: CASSLREKNIQYF; CDR3nt: TGCGCCAGCAGCTTGAGGGAGAAAAACATTCAGTACTTC
d_gene: -; abundance: few; v_gene: TRBV7-9; j_gene: TRBJ1-6; CDR3aa: CASSLETSYFINSPLHF; CDR3nt: TGTGCCAGCAGCTTAGAAACCTCCTATTTTATCAATTCACCCCTCCACTTT
d_gene: -; abundance: -; v_gene: TRBV20-1; j_gene: TRBJ1-2; CDR3aa: CSAPTGGYTF; CDR3nt: TGCAGTGCTCCCACGGGGGGCTACACCTTC
d_gene: TRBD2; abundance: -; v_gene: TRBV27; j_gene: TRBJ2-1; CDR3aa: CASSFLLGLAVAYNEQFF; CDR3nt: TGTGCCAGCAGTTTCCTTTTAGGTCTAGCGGTCGCTTACAATGAGCAGTTCTTC
d_gene: -; abundance: -; v_gene: TRBV7-2; j_gene: TRBJ2-7; CDR3aa: CASRITSYNEQYF; CDR3nt: TGTGCCAGTCGGATTACCTCCTACAATGAGCAGTACTTC
d_gene: TRBD2; abundance: -; v_gene: TRBV12-3/TRBV12-4; j_gene: TRBJ2-1; CDR3aa: CASSLVAGGRENEQFF; CDR3nt: TGTGCCAGCAGTTTAGTGGCGGGGGGGCGTGAGAATGAGCAGTTCTTC
d_gene: TRBD2; abundance: -; v_gene: TRBV10-3; j_gene: TRBJ2-1; CDR3aa: CAISEKTSGVSDEQFF; CDR3nt: TGTGCCATCAGTGAAAAGACTAGCGGCGTGTCCGATGAGCAGTTCTTC
d_gene: -; abundance: few; v_gene: TRBV5-1; j_gene: TRBJ1-1; CDR3aa: CASRWGANTEAFF; CDR3nt: TGCGCCAGCCGGTGGGGAGCGAACACTGAAGCTTTCTTT
d_gene: -; abundance: -; v_gene: TRBV1; j_gene: TRBJ2-3; CDR3aa: CTSSRLGQGYTDTQYF; CDR3nt: TGCACCAGCAGCCGCCTGGGACAGGGGTACACAGATACGCAGTATTTT
d_gene: -; abundance: -; v_gene: TRBV5-1; j_gene: TRBJ1-6; CDR3aa: CASSPAGNYNSPLHF; CDR3nt: TGCGCCAGCAGCCCCGCGGGGAACTATAATTCACCCCTCCACTTT
d_gene: TRBD1; abundance: -; v_gene: TRBV27; j_gene: TRBJ2-1; CDR3aa: CASRLGQGADNEQFF; CDR3nt: TGTGCCAGCAGATTGGGACAGGGGGCCGACAATGAGCAGTTCTTC
d_gene: -; abundance: -; v_gene: TRBV6-6; j_gene: TRBJ2-5; CDR3aa: CASSSGDLYQETQYF; CDR3nt: TGTGCCAGCAGTTCGGGGGACCTGTACCAAGAGACCCAGTACTTC
d_gene: -; abundance: -; v_gene: TRBV27; j_gene: TRBJ2-7; CDR3aa: CASSSAATFSSSKQYF; CDR3nt: TGTGCCAGCAGTTCGGCCGCGACGTTTTCCTCTTCCAAGCAGTACTTC
d_gene: -; abundance: few; v_gene: TRBV29-1; j_gene: TRBJ1-5; CDR3aa: CSVGVGGSNQPQHF; CDR3nt: TGCAGCGTCGGCGTGGGGGGTAGCAATCAGCCCCAGCATTTT
d_gene: TRBD2; abundance: -; v_gene: TRBV20-1; j_gene: TRBJ2-5; CDR3aa: CSARRVAGNQETQYF; CDR3nt: TGCAGTGCCAGAAGGGTAGCGGGGAACCAAGAGACCCAGTACTTC
d_gene: TRBD2; abundance: -; v_gene: TRBV6-1; j_gene: TRBJ2-1; CDR3aa: CASSEAGDRSYNEQFF; CDR3nt: TGTGCCAGCAGTGAGGCGGGGGATCGCTCCTACAATGAGCAGTTCTTC
d_gene: -; abundance: -; v_gene: TRBV7-9; j_gene: TRBJ2-6; CDR3aa: CASTSTEGRSSGANVLTF; CDR3nt: TGTGCCAGCACCTCTACCGAGGGACGCAGCTCTGGGGCCAACGTCCTGACTTTC
d_gene: TRBD1; abundance: few; v_gene: TRBV27; j_gene: TRBJ1-1; CDR3aa: CASSFTRQGPEAFF; CDR3nt: TGTGCCAGCAGTTTTACCCGACAGGGCCCTGAAGCTTTCTTT
d_gene: TRBD1; abundance: few; v_gene: TRBV6-5; j_gene: TRBJ1-5; CDR3aa: CASSRDRGGQPQHF; CDR3nt: TGTGCCAGCAGCCGAGACAGGGGAGGGCAGCCCCAGCATTTT
d_gene: TRBD1; abundance: few; v_gene: TRBV6-1; j_gene: TRBJ1-6; CDR3aa: CASRGQGGSYNSPLHF; CDR3nt: TGTGCCAGCAGGGGACAGGGGGGCTCCTATAATTCGCCCCTCCACTTT
d_gene: -; abundance: few; v_gene: TRBV29-1; j_gene: TRBJ2-7; CDR3aa: CSALTRTPPPQVLSEQYF; CDR3nt: TGCAGCGCCCTGACCAGGACTCCACCCCCTCAAGTTCTAAGCGAGCAGTACTTC
d_gene: -; abundance: -; v_gene: TRBV6-1; j_gene: TRBJ1-1; CDR3aa: CAIMGHTLNTEAFF; CDR3nt: TGTGCCATCATGGGGCACACCTTGAACACTGAAGCTTTCTTT
d_gene: TRBD2; abundance: -; v_gene: TRBV7-2; j_gene: TRBJ2-5; CDR3aa: CASSLVFLAGGRETQYF; CDR3nt: TGTGCCAGCAGCTTAGTGTTCCTAGCGGGGGGCCGGGAGACCCAGTACTTC
d_gene: TRBD1; abundance: -; v_gene: TRBV6-6; j_gene: TRBJ2-3; CDR3aa: CASREVAGTGGIDTQYF; CDR3nt: TGTGCCAGCAGAGAGGTGGCCGGGACAGGGGGCATAGATACGCAGTATTTT
d_gene: -; abundance: few; v_gene: TRBV6-5; j_gene: TRBJ2-7; CDR3aa: CASSYWDKTYEQYF; CDR3nt: TGTGCCAGCAGTTACTGGGACAAGACCTACGAGCAGTACTTC
d_gene: -; abundance: -; v_gene: TRBV20-1; j_gene: TRBJ2-5; CDR3aa: CSARDRGSSTQYF; CDR3nt: TGCAGTGCTAGAGATCGTGGTTCCAGTACCCAGTACTTC
d_gene: TRBD1; abundance: -; v_gene: TRBV20-1; j_gene: TRBJ2-1; CDR3aa: CSGRGDSSYEQFF; CDR3nt: TGCAGTGGGAGAGGGGACAGCTCCTACGAGCAGTTCTTC
d_gene: -; abundance: once; v_gene: TRBV6-5; j_gene: TRBJ1-1; CDR3aa: CASSYSRRHNTEAFF; CDR3nt: TGTGCCAGCAGTTACTCGAGGCGGCATAACACTGAAGCTTTCTTT
d_gene: -; abundance: -; v_gene: TRBV7-2; j_gene: TRBJ1-1; CDR3aa: CASRTGPGRGTEAFF; CDR3nt: TGTGCCAGCAGAACAGGGCCCGGGAGGGGCACTGAAGCTTTCTTT
d_gene: TRBD2; abundance: -; v_gene: TRBV4-1; j_gene: TRBJ2-1; CDR3aa: CASSQGTSGDGVNEQFF; CDR3nt: TGCGCCAGCAGCCAGGGGACTAGCGGGGACGGGGTCAATGAGCAGTTCTTC
d_gene: -; abundance: -; v_gene: TRBV2; j_gene: TRBJ1-2; CDR3aa: CASSDAVTEYGYTF; CDR3nt: TGTGCCAGCAGTGACGCCGTCACAGAGTATGGCTACACCTTC
d_gene: TRBD2; abundance: -; v_gene: TRBV2; j_gene: TRBJ2-7; CDR3aa: CASYRLAETSYEQYF; CDR3nt: TGTGCCAGCTACCGACTAGCGGAAACCTCCTACGAGCAGTACTTC